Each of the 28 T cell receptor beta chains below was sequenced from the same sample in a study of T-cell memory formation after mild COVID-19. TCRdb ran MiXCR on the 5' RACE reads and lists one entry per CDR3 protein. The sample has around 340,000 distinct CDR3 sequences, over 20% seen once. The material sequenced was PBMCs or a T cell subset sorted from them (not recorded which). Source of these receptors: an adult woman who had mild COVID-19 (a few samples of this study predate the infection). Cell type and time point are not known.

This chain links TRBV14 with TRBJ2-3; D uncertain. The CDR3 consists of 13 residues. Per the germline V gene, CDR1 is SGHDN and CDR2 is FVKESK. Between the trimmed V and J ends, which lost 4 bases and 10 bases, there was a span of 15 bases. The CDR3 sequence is CASSLGPPVAQYF. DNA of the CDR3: TGTGCCAGCAGCCTTGGACCTCCCGTGGCGCAGTATTTT.

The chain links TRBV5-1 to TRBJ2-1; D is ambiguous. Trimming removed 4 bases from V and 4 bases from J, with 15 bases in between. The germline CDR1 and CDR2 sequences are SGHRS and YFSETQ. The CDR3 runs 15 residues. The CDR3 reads CASSAPGGVYNEQFF. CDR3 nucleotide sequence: TGCGCCAGCAGCGCCCCAGGTGGGGTATACAATGAGCAGTTCTTC.

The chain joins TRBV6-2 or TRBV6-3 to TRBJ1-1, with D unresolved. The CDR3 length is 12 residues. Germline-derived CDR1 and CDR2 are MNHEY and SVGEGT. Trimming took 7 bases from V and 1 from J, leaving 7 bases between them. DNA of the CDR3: TGTGCCAGCATCACGGGGAACACTGAAGCTTTCTTT. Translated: CASITGNTEAFF.

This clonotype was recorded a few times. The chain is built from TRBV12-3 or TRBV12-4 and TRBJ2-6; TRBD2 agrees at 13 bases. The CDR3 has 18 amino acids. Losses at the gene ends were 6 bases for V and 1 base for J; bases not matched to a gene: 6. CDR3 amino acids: CASSSGLAGESGANVLTF. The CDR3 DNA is TGTGCCAGCAGCTCCGGACTAGCGGGAGAATCTGGGGCCAACGTCCTGACTTTC.

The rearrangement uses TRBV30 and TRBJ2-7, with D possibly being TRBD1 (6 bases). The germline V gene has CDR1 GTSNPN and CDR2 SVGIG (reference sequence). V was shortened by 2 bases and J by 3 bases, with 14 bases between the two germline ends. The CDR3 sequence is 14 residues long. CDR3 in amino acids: CAWSPLQGLYEQYF. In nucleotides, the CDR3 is TGTGCCTGGAGTCCTCTCCAGGGGCTCTACGAGCAGTACTTC.

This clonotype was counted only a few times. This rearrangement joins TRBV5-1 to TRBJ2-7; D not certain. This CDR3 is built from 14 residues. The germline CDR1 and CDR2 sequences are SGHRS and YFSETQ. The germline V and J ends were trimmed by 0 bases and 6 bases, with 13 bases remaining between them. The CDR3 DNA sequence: TGCGCCAGCAGCTTGGATTTTCCAGCCTCCGAGCAGTACTTC. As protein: CASSLDFPASEQYF.

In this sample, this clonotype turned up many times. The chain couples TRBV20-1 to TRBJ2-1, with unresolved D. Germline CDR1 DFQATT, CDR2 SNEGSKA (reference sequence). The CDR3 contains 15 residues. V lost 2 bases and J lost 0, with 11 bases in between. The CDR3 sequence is CSARILAASYNEQFF. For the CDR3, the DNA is TGCAGTGCTAGAATTCTCGCTGCCTCCTACAATGAGCAGTTCTTC.

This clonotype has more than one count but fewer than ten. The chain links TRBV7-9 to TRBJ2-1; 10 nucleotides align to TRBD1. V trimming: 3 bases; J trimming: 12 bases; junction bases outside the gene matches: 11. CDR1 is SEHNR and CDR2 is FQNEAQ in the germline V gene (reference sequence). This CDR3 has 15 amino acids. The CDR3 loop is CASSLGQGFDVGQFF. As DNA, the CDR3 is TGTGCCAGCAGCTTGGGACAGGGGTTTGACGTGGGGCAGTTCTTC. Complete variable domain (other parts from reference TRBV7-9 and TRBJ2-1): DTGVSQNPRHKITKRGQNVTFRCDPISEHNRLYWYRQTLGQGPEFLTYFQNEAQLEKSRLLSDRFSAERPKGSFSTLEIQRTEQGDSAMYLCASSLGQGFDVGQFFGPGTRLTVL.

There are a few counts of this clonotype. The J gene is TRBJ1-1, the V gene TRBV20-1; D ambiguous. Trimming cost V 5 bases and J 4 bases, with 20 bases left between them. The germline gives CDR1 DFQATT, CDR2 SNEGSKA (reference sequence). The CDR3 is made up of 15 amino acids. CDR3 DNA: TGCAGTGCTCTCCGTCGACGGGAAAAGAGCACTGAAGCTTTCTTT. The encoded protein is CSALRRREKSTEAFF.

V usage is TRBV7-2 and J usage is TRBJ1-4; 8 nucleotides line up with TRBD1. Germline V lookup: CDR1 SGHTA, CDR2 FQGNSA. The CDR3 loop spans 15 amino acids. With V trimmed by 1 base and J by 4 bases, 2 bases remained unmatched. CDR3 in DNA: TGTGCCAGCAGCTTAGTACAGGGGGATAATGAAAAACTGTTTTTT. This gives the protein CASSLVQGDNEKLFF. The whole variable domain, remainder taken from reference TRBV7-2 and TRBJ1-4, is GAGVSQSPSNKVTEKGKDVELRCDPISGHTALYWYRQSLGQGLEFLIYFQGNSAPDKSGLPSDRFSAERTGGSVSTLTIQRTQQEDSAVYLCASSLVQGDNEKLFFGSGTQLSVL.

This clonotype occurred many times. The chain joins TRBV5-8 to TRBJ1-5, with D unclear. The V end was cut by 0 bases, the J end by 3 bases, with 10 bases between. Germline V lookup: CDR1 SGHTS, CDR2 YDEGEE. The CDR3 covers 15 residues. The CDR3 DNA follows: TGTGCCAGCAGCTTGGGGCAGAAAGTCAATCAGCCCCAGCATTTT. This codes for CASSLGQKVNQPQHF.

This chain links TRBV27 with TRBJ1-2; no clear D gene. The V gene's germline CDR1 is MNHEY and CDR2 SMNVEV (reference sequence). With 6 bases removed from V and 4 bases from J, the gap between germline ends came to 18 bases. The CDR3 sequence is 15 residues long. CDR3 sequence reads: CASRPGQSSLYGYTF. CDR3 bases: TGTGCCAGCAGACCTGGCCAGTCCTCGCTCTATGGCTACACCTTC.

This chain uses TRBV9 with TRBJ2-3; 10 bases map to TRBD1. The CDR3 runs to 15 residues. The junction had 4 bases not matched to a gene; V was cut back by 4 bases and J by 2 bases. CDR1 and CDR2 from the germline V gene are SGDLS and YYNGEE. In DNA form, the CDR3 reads TGTGCCAGCAGCACCGGGACAGGGGACACAGATACGCAGTATTTT. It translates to CASSTGTGDTDTQYF.

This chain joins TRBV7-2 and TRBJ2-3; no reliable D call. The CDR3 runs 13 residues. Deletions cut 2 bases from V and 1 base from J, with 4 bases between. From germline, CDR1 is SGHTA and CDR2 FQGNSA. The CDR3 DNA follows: TGTGCCAGCAGCTTAATGGGCACAGATACGCAGTATTTT. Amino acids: CASSLMGTDTQYF.

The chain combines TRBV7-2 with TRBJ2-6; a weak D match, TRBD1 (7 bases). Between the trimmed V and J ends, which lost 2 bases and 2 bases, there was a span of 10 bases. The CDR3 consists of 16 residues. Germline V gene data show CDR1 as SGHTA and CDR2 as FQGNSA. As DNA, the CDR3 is TGTGCCAGCAGCTTACGCGGGACAGCTGGGGCCAACGTCCTGACTTTC. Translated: CASSLRGTAGANVLTF.

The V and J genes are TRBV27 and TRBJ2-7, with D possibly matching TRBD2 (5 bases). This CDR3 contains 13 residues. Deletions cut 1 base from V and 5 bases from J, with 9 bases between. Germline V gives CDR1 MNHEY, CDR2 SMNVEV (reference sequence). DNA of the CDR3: TGTGCCAGCAGTTTATATCTCGGGAACGAGCAGTACTTC. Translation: CASSLYLGNEQYF.

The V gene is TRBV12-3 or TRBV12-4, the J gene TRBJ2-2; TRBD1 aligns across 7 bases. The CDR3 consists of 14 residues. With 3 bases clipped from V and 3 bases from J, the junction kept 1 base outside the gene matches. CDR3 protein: CASSLTGHTGELFF. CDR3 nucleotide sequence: TGTGCCAGCAGTTTGACAGGGCACACCGGGGAGCTGTTTTTT.

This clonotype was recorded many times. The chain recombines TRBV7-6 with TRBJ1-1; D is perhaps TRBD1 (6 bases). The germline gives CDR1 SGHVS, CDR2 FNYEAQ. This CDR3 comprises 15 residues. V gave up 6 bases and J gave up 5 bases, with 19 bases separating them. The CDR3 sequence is CASSYGGMGRTEAFF. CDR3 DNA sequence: TGTGCCAGCAGTTACGGGGGCATGGGAAGAACTGAAGCTTTCTTT.

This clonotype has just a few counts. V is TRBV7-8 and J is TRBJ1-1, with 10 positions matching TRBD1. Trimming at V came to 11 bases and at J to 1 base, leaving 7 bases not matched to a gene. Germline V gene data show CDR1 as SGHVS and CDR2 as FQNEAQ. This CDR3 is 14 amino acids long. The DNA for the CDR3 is TGTGCCGGCGGGACAGGGGAAAGGAACACTGAAGCTTTCTTT. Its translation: CAGGTGERNTEAFF.

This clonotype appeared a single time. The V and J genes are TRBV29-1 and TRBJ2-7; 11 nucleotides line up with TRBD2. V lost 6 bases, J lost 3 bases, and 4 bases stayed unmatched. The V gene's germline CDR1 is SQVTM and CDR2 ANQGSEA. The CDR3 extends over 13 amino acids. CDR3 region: CSVAGTSGYEQYF. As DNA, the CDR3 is TGCAGCGTAGCCGGGACTAGCGGCTACGAGCAGTACTTC.

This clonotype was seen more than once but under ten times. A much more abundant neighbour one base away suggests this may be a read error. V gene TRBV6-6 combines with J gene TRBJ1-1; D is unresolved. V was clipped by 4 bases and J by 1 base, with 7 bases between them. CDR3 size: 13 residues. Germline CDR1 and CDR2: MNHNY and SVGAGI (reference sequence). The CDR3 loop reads CASSFWGNTEAFF. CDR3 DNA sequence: TGTGCCAGCAGTTTTTGGGGGAACACTGAAGCTTTCTTT.

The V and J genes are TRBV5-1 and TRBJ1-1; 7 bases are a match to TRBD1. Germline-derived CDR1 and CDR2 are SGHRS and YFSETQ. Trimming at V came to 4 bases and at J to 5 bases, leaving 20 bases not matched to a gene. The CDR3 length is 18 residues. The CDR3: CASSGGDSSPGMGTEAFF. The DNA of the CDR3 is TGCGCCAGCAGCGGAGGGGACAGCTCACCCGGAATGGGGACTGAAGCTTTCTTT.

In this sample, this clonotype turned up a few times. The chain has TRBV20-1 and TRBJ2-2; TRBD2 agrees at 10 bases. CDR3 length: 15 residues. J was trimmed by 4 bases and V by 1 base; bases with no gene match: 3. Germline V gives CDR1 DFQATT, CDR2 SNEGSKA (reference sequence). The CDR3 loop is CSARARLAGTGELFF. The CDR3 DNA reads TGCAGTGCTAGAGCCCGACTAGCGGGCACCGGGGAGCTGTTTTTT.

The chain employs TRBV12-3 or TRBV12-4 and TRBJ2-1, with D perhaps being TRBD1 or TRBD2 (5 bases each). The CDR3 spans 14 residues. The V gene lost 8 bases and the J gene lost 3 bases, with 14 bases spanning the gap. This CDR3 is CASLTGADYNEQFF. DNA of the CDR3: TGTGCCAGCTTGACCGGGGCGGACTACAATGAGCAGTTCTTC.

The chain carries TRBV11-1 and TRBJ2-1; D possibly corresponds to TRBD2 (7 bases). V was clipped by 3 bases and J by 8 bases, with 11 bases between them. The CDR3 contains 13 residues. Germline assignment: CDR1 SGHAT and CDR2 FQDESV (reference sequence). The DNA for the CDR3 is TGTGCCAGCAGCTTGTGGGGGGGGCATGAGCAGTTCTTC. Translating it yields CASSLWGGHEQFF.

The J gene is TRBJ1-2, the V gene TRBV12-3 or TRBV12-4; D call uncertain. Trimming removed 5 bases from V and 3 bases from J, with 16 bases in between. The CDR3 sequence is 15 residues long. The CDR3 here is CASSPLLSPHYGYTF. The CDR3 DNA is TGTGCCAGCAGTCCCCTGCTATCCCCGCACTATGGCTACACCTTC.

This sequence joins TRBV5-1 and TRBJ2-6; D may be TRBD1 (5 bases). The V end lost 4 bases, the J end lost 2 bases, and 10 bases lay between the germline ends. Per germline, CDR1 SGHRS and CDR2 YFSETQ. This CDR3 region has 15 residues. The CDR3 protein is CASSPDSPGANVLTF. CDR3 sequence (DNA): TGCGCCAGCAGCCCAGACAGTCCTGGGGCCAACGTCCTGACTTTC.

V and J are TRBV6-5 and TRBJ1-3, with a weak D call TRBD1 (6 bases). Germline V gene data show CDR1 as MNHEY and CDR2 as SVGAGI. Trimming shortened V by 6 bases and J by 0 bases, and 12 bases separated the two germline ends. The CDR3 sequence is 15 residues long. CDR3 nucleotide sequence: TGTGCCAGCAGCCCGGACAGATACTCTGGAAACACCATATATTTT. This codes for CASSPDRYSGNTIYF.